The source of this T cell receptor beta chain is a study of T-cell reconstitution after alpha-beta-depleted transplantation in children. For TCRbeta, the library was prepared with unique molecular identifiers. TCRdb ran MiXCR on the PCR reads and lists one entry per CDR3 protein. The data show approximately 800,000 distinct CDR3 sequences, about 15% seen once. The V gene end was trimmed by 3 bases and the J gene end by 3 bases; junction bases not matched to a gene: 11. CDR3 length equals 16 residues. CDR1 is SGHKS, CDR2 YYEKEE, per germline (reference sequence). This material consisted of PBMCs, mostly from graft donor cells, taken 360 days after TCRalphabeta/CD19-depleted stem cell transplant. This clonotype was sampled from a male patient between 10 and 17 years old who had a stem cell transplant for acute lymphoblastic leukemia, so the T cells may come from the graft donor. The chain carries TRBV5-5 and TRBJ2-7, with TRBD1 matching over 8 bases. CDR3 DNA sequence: TGTGCCAGCAGCTCCATCGACAGGGGCAGGGTCTACGAGCAGTACTTC. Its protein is CASSSIDRGRVYEQYF.